Presented here are 5 T cell receptor beta chains from one specimen sequenced in a study of T cell responses to AZD1222 COVID-19 vaccine. Generated by immunoSEQ multiplex PCR, the TCRdb table keeps only in-frame clones and is missing some. The sample has about 110,000 clones, around 87% seen once. Sequences were derived from peripheral blood, sampled 28 days after the second AZD1222 dose. These receptor sequences come from an adult who received the AZD1222 COVID-19 vaccine.

This chain connects TRBV4-3 to TRBJ2-6, with D possibly TRBD1 on 5 matching bases. The V gene lost 0 bases and the J gene lost 2 bases, with 17 bases spanning the gap. Germline V gene data show CDR1 as LGHNA and CDR2 as YSLEER. The CDR3 runs to 19 residues. Here the CDR3 reads CASSQEVMGQKAGANVLTF. In DNA form, the CDR3 reads TGCGCCAGCAGCCAAGAGGTTATGGGGCAGAAGGCTGGGGCCAACGTCCTGACTTTC.

The chain is built from TRBV7-8 and TRBJ1-2; no clear D gene. V was trimmed by 4 bases and J by 8 bases, leaving 11 bases between them. Germline CDR1 SGHVS, CDR2 FQNEAQ. The CDR3 is 12 amino acids. In DNA form, the CDR3 reads TGTGCCAGCAGCTCATACTCCCGGGGCTACACCTTC. Protein sequence: CASSSYSRGYTF.

The rearrangement uses TRBV13 and TRBJ1-6; D might be TRBD1 (5 bases). The germline V and J ends were trimmed by 5 bases and 14 bases, with 10 bases remaining between them. This CDR3 is built from 11 residues. Looked up from germline, CDR1 is PRHDT and CDR2 is FYEKMQ (reference sequence). Here the CDR3 reads CASSRGLTLHF. DNA of the CDR3: TGTGCCAGCAGCAGGGGTTTGACCCTCCACTTT.

The J gene is TRBJ2-7, the V gene TRBV5-1; 9 positions agree with TRBD1. The ends lost 4 bases at V and 2 bases at J; junction bases unmatched: 4. There are 14 residues in the CDR3. CDR1 is SGHRS and CDR2 is YFSETQ in the germline V gene. The CDR3 nucleotides read TGCGCCAGCAGCCCCCGACAGGGGGCCTACGAGCAGTACTTC. It translates to CASSPRQGAYEQYF.

The chain couples TRBV7-3 to TRBJ1-6; tentatively, D is TRBD1 (5 bases). This CDR3 region has 14 residues. From germline, CDR1 is SGHTA and CDR2 FQGTGA. V lost 4 bases, J lost 7 bases, and 11 bases lay in between. CDR3 loop: CASSWGTSNSPLHF. CDR3 DNA sequence: TGTGCCAGCAGCTGGGGGACTTCCAATTCACCCCTCCACTTT.